The 24 T cell receptor beta chains below come from one sample, sequenced in a study of graft-versus-host responses after intestinal transplantation. These receptors are not linked to any known antigen. Profiling relied on immunoSEQ multiplex PCR, and the TCRdb table lists in-frame clones only, not all of them. This table has around 90,000 clones, roughly 89% appearing once. The input for sequencing was unstimulated CD4+ T cells sorted from spleen or lymph node cells, taken before intestinal transplant. The receptors were gathered from a human donor who received an intestinal transplant.

The rearrangement uses TRBV5-4 and TRBJ2-4; a weak D match, TRBD1 (6 bases). Germline assignment: CDR1 SGHNT and CDR2 YYREEE (reference sequence). The CDR3 length is 13 residues. The V and J ends lost 4 bases and 8 bases respectively, with 13 bases between them. The CDR3: CASSPTGTDIQYF. CDR3 bases: TGTGCCAGCAGCCCAACAGGGACGGACATTCAGTACTTC.

The rearrangement uses TRBV10-3 and TRBJ2-3; 9 nucleotides agree with TRBD1. Germline V gene data show CDR1 as ENHRY and CDR2 as SYGVKD. The CDR3 has 16 amino acids. Unmatched junction bases numbered 9, after V lost 7 bases and J lost 1 base. Here the CDR3 reads CAIMGDRGRGTDTQYF. Here the CDR3 DNA reads TGTGCCATCATGGGTGACAGGGGGAGAGGCACAGATACGCAGTATTTT.

This chain uses TRBV5-6 with TRBJ2-1; TRBD2 aligns across 12 bases. CDR1 and CDR2 from the germline V gene are SGHDT and YYEEEE. Germline trimming cut 3 bases from V and 4 bases from J; bases unmatched to any gene: 2. The CDR3 loop spans 15 amino acids. In DNA, the CDR3 is TGTGCCAGCAGCTGGGGACTAGCGGGTTACAATGAGCAGTTCTTC. Translation gives CASSWGLAGYNEQFF.

The table lists this clone with a few counts. J is TRBJ2-7 and V is TRBV11-3; 7 bases fit TRBD1. After removal of 1 base from V and 3 bases from J, the junction contained 6 bases not matched to a gene. There are 15 residues in the CDR3. The germline V gene has CDR1 SGHNT and CDR2 YENEEA. The CDR3 sequence is CASSLGRQGDYEQYF. Written as DNA, the CDR3 is TGTGCCAGCAGCTTAGGACGACAGGGCGACTACGAGCAGTACTTC.

This clone came up once. The chain employs TRBV6-1 and TRBJ2-7; 16 bases match TRBD2. The length of the CDR3 is 18 residues. Unmatched junction bases numbered 11, after V lost 2 bases and J lost 7 bases. Per the germline V gene, CDR1 is MNHNS and CDR2 is SASEGT. The CDR3 DNA follows: TGTGCCAGCAGTGAAACGGACAGGGGACTAGCGGGAGGGCTGGAGCAGTACTTC. It encodes CASSETDRGLAGGLEQYF.

The CDR3 DNA is TGTGCCAGCTCCCGACCGGGGGGAAGGAACACCGGGGAGCTGTTTTTT. Its protein is CASSRPGGRNTGELFF. This chain joins TRBV18 and TRBJ2-2; the match to TRBD2 covers 7 bases. Germline V CDR1 and CDR2: KGHSH, LQKENI. CDR3 length equals 16 residues. V shed 6 bases and J 1 base; nucleotides not matched to a gene: 8. The full variable domain, in which reference TRBV18 and TRBJ2-2 provide the parts outside the CDR3, is NAGVMQNPRHLVRRRGQEARLRCSPMKGHSHVYWYRQLPEEGLKFMVYLQKENIIDESGMPKERFSAEFPKEGPSILRIQQVVRGDSAAYFCASSRPGGRNTGELFFGEGSRLTVL.

This rearrangement joins TRBV7-2 to TRBJ1-2, with D tentatively TRBD1 (6 bases). Germline-derived CDR1 and CDR2 are SGHTA and FQGNSA. This CDR3 region has 13 residues. Trimming removed 5 bases from V and 4 bases from J, with 11 bases in between. Here the CDR3 reads CASSLGQFYGYTF. CDR3 DNA sequence: TGTGCCAGCAGCCTAGGACAGTTCTATGGCTACACCTTC.

This clone appeared a single time. The chain combines TRBV19 with TRBJ1-1; tentatively, D is TRBD1 (6 bases). This CDR3 has 13 residues. Germline lookup yields CDR1 LNHDA and CDR2 SQIVND (reference sequence). The V and J ends lost 6 bases and 1 base respectively, with 9 bases between them. The CDR3 nucleotides read TGTGCCAGTAGCATCAGGGGGAACACTGAAGCTTTCTTT. This encodes CASSIRGNTEAFF.

The rearrangement links TRBV5-1 to TRBJ2-3; TRBD2 matches 10 bases. V shed 2 bases and J 1 base; nucleotides not matched to a gene: 10. The germline V gene encodes CDR1 SGHRS and CDR2 YFSETQ. This CDR3 contains 18 residues. The CDR3 region is CASSFQPLSGRGTDTQYF. In DNA form, the CDR3 reads TGCGCCAGCAGCTTTCAACCTCTCAGCGGGAGGGGCACAGATACGCAGTATTTT.

This clone was seen a few times. The chain employs TRBV27 and TRBJ1-4; TRBD1 matches at 12 bases. Germline V lookup: CDR1 MNHEY, CDR2 SMNVEV (reference sequence). The CDR3 is made up of 13 amino acids. V shed 7 bases and J 10 bases; nucleotides not matched to a gene: 4. CDR3 region: CASTGQGAGKLFF. CDR3 coding DNA: TGTGCCAGCACGGGACAGGGGGCGGGAAAACTGTTTTTT.

The chain recombines TRBV18 with TRBJ1-1; weak D call: TRBD1 (5 bases). The germline gives CDR1 KGHSH, CDR2 LQKENI. This CDR3 comprises 16 residues. Trimming took off 0 bases at V and 5 bases at J, with 16 bases between the two ends. The CDR3 protein is CASSPPLAGHRTEAFF. CDR3 nucleotides: TGTGCCAGCTCACCACCTCTGGCAGGGCATAGGACTGAAGCTTTCTTT.

This clone was counted a few times. This chain joins TRBV5-1 and TRBJ1-1, with 7 bases that match TRBD1. Germline V gene sequence: CDR1 SGHRS, CDR2 YFSETQ. With 2 bases clipped from V and 4 bases from J, the junction kept 11 bases outside the gene matches. This CDR3 spans 16 amino acids. CDR3 loop: CASSLQGQPTGTEAFF. The CDR3 region has the DNA TGCGCCAGCAGCTTACAGGGACAGCCCACCGGCACTGAAGCTTTCTTT.

The chain recombines TRBV15 with TRBJ2-1; maybe TRBD2 (6 bases). This CDR3 has 14 residues. Germline assignment: CDR1 LNHNV and CDR2 YYDKDF (reference sequence). Trimming pared 3 bases from V and 0 bases from J, leaving 6 bases between. The CDR3 is CATSRGGSYNEQFF. CDR3 in DNA: TGTGCCACCAGCAGGGGAGGCTCCTACAATGAGCAGTTCTTC.

This chain joins TRBV28 and TRBJ1-3, with a tentative D call TRBD1 (5 bases). Germline-derived CDR1 and CDR2 are MDHEN and SYDVKM. V lost 0 bases and J lost 0, with 9 bases in between. CDR3 length equals 16 residues. The CDR3 here is CASSLWPGLSGNTIYF. CDR3 sequence (DNA): TGTGCCAGCAGTTTATGGCCGGGACTCTCTGGAAACACCATATATTTT.

The chain joins TRBV5-4 to TRBJ2-5; D call uncertain. Per germline, CDR1 SGHNT and CDR2 YYREEE (reference sequence). The CDR3 is 12 residues long. With 2 bases removed from V and 5 bases from J, the gap between germline ends came to 7 bases. The CDR3 region is CASSLPEETQYF. The CDR3 nucleotides read TGTGCCAGCAGCTTACCTGAGGAGACCCAGTACTTC. The full variable domain, its missing parts supplied by reference TRBV5-4 and TRBJ2-5, is ETGVTQSPTHLIKTRGQQVTLRCSSQSGHNTVSWYQQALGQGPQFIFQYYREEENGRGNFPPRFSGLQFPNYSSELNVNALELDDSALYLCASSLPEETQYFGPGTRLLVL.

The chain has TRBV2 and TRBJ2-3; 7 nucleotides agree with TRBD2. CDR1 and CDR2 (germline): SNHLY, FYNNEI. This CDR3 comprises 13 residues. Germline trimming cut 4 bases from V and 4 bases from J; bases unmatched to any gene: 2. The CDR3 DNA sequence: TGTGCCAGCAGTGGCCTAGCGGCAGATACGCAGTATTTT. This gives the protein CASSGLAADTQYF. Supplemented by reference TRBV2 and TRBJ2-3, the full variable domain reads EPEVTQTPSHQVTQMGQEVILRCVPISNHLYFYWYRQILGQKVEFLVSFYNNEISEKSEIFDDQFSVERPDGSNFTLKIRSTKLEDSAMYFCASSGLAADTQYFGPGTRLTVL.

V gene TRBV9 combines with J gene TRBJ2-2; 10 bases agree with TRBD1. This CDR3 comprises 17 residues. Germline V lookup: CDR1 SGDLS, CDR2 YYNGEE. With 2 bases clipped from V and 3 bases from J, the junction kept 7 bases outside the gene matches. CDR3 residues: CASSVLPGTGDTGELFF. The CDR3 DNA reads as TGTGCCAGCAGCGTCCTCCCCGGGACAGGGGACACCGGGGAGCTGTTTTTT.

The chain links TRBV25-1 to TRBJ2-7; D possibly corresponds to TRBD2 (6 bases). This CDR3 contains 15 residues. The V end was cut by 3 bases, the J end by 2 bases, with 14 bases between. Germline-derived CDR1 and CDR2 are MGHDK and SYGVNS. CDR3 residues: CASSDASALTYEQYF. The CDR3 DNA reads as TGTGCCAGCAGTGATGCTAGCGCACTCACCTACGAGCAGTACTTC.

The chain recombines TRBV5-5 with TRBJ1-1; D gene unclear. The CDR3 consists of 16 residues. V was shortened by 2 bases and J by 2 bases, with 16 bases between the two germline ends. The germline V gene has CDR1 SGHKS and CDR2 YYEKEE (reference sequence). The CDR3 loop reads CASSFTPGPPNTEAFF. The CDR3 region has the DNA TGTGCCAGCAGCTTTACTCCGGGTCCTCCAAACACTGAAGCTTTCTTT.

The gene calls are TRBV25-1 and TRBJ2-7; the match to TRBD1 covers 7 bases. CDR1 is MGHDK and CDR2 is SYGVNS in the germline V gene. The V and J ends lost 4 bases and 3 bases, in that order; junction bases with no gene match: 15. CDR3 length: 17 amino acids. This CDR3 reads CASSGKSDRIRDYEQYF. DNA for the CDR3: TGTGCCAGCAGTGGAAAATCGGACAGGATTAGAGACTACGAGCAGTACTTC.

The J gene is TRBJ1-5, the V gene TRBV5-6; D possibly corresponds to TRBD1 (5 bases). V dropped 2 bases and J dropped 4 bases, with 13 bases sitting between them. Germline CDR1 reads SGHDT; CDR2 reads YYEEEE. The CDR3 spans 15 residues. The CDR3 sequence: CASSLLTSGNQPQHF. CDR3 sequence (DNA): TGTGCCAGCAGCTTATTAACCTCAGGGAATCAGCCCCAGCATTTT. The full variable domain, its missing parts supplied by reference TRBV5-6 and TRBJ1-5, is DAGVTQSPTHLIKTRGQQVTLRCSPKSGHDTVSWYQQALGQGPQFIFQYYEEEERQRGNFPDRFSGHQFPNYSSELNVNALLLGDSALYLCASSLLTSGNQPQHFGDGTRLSIL.

The chain couples TRBV4-1 to TRBJ1-2; TRBD1 aligns across 7 bases. The V gene's germline CDR1 is MGHRA and CDR2 YSYEKL. Trimming cost V 1 base and J 8 bases; bases outside gene matches: 13. The CDR3 extends over 16 amino acids. CDR3 DNA sequence: TGCGCCAGCAGCCAAGCCCTCCCCCCGACAGGGAGCGGCTACACCTTC. Its translation: CASSQALPPTGSGYTF.

This sequence joins TRBV13 and TRBJ2-7; 9 nucleotides align to TRBD1. The trim removed 5 bases at V and 6 bases at J, leaving 8 bases unmatched. This CDR3 contains 14 residues. Germline-derived CDR1 and CDR2 are PRHDT and FYEKMQ (reference sequence). The CDR3, as DNA: TGTGCCAGCAGCCTCCGGGACAGGGTAAGCGAGCAGTACTTC. This encodes CASSLRDRVSEQYF.

The rearrangement uses TRBV28 and TRBJ2-7; no firm D call. Trimming pared 5 bases from V and 2 bases from J, leaving 10 bases between. Per germline, CDR1 MDHEN and CDR2 SYDVKM. This CDR3 is 13 amino acids long. CDR3 nucleotide sequence: TGTGCCAGCAGTCTACCCTACACCTACGAGCAGTACTTC. Translating gives CASSLPYTYEQYF.